This passage covers 5 T cell receptor beta chains from one sample sequenced in a study of blood T cell repertoires in COVID-19. Using immunoSEQ multiplex PCR, the repertoire was profiled, and TCRdb retains in-frame clones only, with some absent. The data show about 200,000 clones, roughly 87% seen once. Sequencing used peripheral blood. These receptors all come from a man between 40 and 49 years old with active or convalescent COVID-19.

The J gene is TRBJ2-7, the V gene TRBV18; 8 nucleotides align to TRBD1. This CDR3 comprises 14 residues. The V and J ends lost 6 bases and 2 bases, in that order; junction bases with no gene match: 6. Germline loops: CDR1 KGHSH, CDR2 LQKENI. CDR3 sequence reads: CASSRTGLTYEQYF. DNA for the CDR3: TGTGCCAGCTCCCGGACAGGGCTGACCTACGAGCAGTACTTC. The entire variable domain, with the rest obtained from reference TRBV18 and TRBJ2-7, is as follows: NAGVMQNPRHLVRRRGQEARLRCSPMKGHSHVYWYRQLPEEGLKFMVYLQKENIIDESGMPKERFSAEFPKEGPSILRIQQVVRGDSAAYFCASSRTGLTYEQYFGPGTRLTVT.

V and J are TRBV6-5 and TRBJ2-5; D remains ambiguous. Germline lookup yields CDR1 MNHEY and CDR2 SVGAGI. V dropped 8 bases and J dropped 4 bases, with 17 bases sitting between them. There are 14 residues in the CDR3. The CDR3 DNA is TGTGCCAGCTCATACACGGGTCTGGGAGAGACCCAGTACTTC. Encoded protein: CASSYTGLGETQYF.

This sequence joins TRBV10-2 and TRBJ1-2; possible D gene TRBD1, 6 bases. V dropped 6 bases and J dropped 3 bases, with 20 bases sitting between them. CDR3 length equals 16 residues. The germline gives CDR1 WSHSY, CDR2 SAAADI. The CDR3 bases are TGCGCCAGCAGCTTCGGCCTACAGGGCTTGGACTATGGCTACACCTTC. Amino acid sequence: CASSFGLQGLDYGYTF.

The rearrangement uses TRBV28 and TRBJ1-1; D gene unclear. The germline gives CDR1 MDHEN, CDR2 SYDVKM. V lost 6 bases and J lost 0, with 17 bases in between. This CDR3 is 16 amino acids long. Here the CDR3 reads CASSPHSATMNTEAFF. The CDR3 nucleotides are TGTGCCAGCAGCCCTCATTCTGCTACCATGAACACTGAAGCTTTCTTT.

The chain combines TRBV7-2 with TRBJ2-2; 8 nucleotides align to TRBD2. V dropped 10 bases and J dropped 0; count of bases not matched to a gene: 4. Germline V gene sequence: CDR1 SGHTA, CDR2 FQGNSA. The CDR3 covers 14 residues. CDR3 sequence: CATGTRANTGELFF. The CDR3 bases are TGTGCCACCGGGACTAGGGCGAACACCGGGGAGCTGTTTTTT.